This T cell receptor beta chain was captured in a study of identical twins. The germline V gene encodes CDR1 SGHVS and CDR2 FQNEAQ. Unmatched junction bases numbered 8, after V lost 3 bases and J lost 8 bases. CDR3 size: 15 residues. TCRdb itself ran the 5' RACE reads through MiXCR, one entry per CDR3 protein. The sample has approximately 700,000 distinct CDR3 sequences; 18% are singletons. Only a few counts were recorded for this clonotype. No antigen is known for it. Overall study results and limits: Fewer insertions marked abundant cord blood beta clonotypes; young adult naive trended weakly, memory not at all.

The sample was also reused in another study, on T cells expressing NK-cell markers. That work contributes: The CD3+CD56-NKG2C+ fraction of a handful of donors was likewise dominated by these clonotypes.

V is TRBV7-8 and J is TRBJ1-4; TRBD1 matches at 8 bases. The clonotype was recovered from a woman aged 18 to 35 in good health. Sequencing was done on a sample of PBMCs. The CDR3 is CASSFSGQGREKLFF. CDR3 nucleotide sequence: TGTGCCAGCAGCTTCTCAGGACAGGGAAGGGAAAAACTGTTTTTT.